This entry lists 20 T cell receptor beta chains sequenced from one sample in a study of tumor-infiltrating lymphocytes in primary liver carcinoma. Total RNA (around 510 ng) served as template for TCR beta cDNA synthesis primed by a constant-region primer. Researchers made the TCR beta libraries by running three nested multiplex PCR rounds with slightly modified ARM-PCR. TRBV1-TRBV30 forward and Cbeta reverse primers drove the first two roughly 11-cycle rounds. TCRdb ran MiXCR on the multiplex PCR reads and lists one entry per CDR3 protein. The sample includes fewer than 400,000 distinct CDR3 sequences, around three fifths of them seen just once. It was unsorted whole blood that yielded blood RNA, and germline DNA was also extracted. Sequencing input: peripheral blood. The receptors here all came from a man in his forties with primary liver carcinoma and hepatitis B virus infection.

Regarding this clonotype: Without the conserved terminal phenylalanine or tryptophan, this CDR3 likely stems from a read error. This chain uses TRBV4-3 with TRBJ2-7; maybe TRBD1 (5 bases). Germline V gene sequence: CDR1 LGHNA, CDR2 YSLEER. This CDR3 is 14 amino acids long. The germline V and J ends were trimmed by 2 bases and 1 base, with 9 bases remaining between them. The CDR3 sequence: CASSQITGSYEQYY. CDR3 coding DNA: TGCGCCAGCAGCCAAATAACAGGATCCTACGAGCAGTACTAC.

This clonotype has more than one count but fewer than ten. The rearrangement uses TRBV25-1 and TRBJ1-4; the D gene is possibly TRBD1 (5 bases). Trimming cost V 3 bases and J 7 bases, with 12 bases left between them. Germline CDR1 MGHDK, CDR2 SYGVNS. The CDR3 consists of 14 residues. The CDR3 loop reads CASSDPLRGEKLFF. The DNA for the CDR3 is TGTGCCAGCAGTGATCCTTTAAGGGGTGAAAAACTGTTTTTT.

This chain joins TRBV29-1 and TRBJ1-2; the D gene is possibly TRBD1 (6 bases). Germline values: CDR1 SQVTM, CDR2 ANQGSEA. CDR3 length: 11 residues. V shed 4 bases and J shed 7 bases, with 10 bases lying between them. CDR3 sequence reads: CSVGLGAGYTF. Here the CDR3 DNA reads TGCAGCGTTGGGTTGGGGGCTGGCTACACCTTC.

Remarks on this clonotype: A read error may account for a junction end that differs from germline. The chain employs TRBV4-1 and TRBJ2-7, with D perhaps TRBD1 (6 bases). This CDR3 has 16 amino acids. CDR1 and CDR2 (germline): MGHRA, YSYEKL. The CDR3 sequence: CASNRNQGIYSYEQYF. The CDR3 DNA reads TGCGCCAGCAACCGAAACCAGGGGATTTACTCCTACGAACAGTACTTC.

This clonotype was recorded only once. V and J are TRBV4-1 and TRBJ1-3; D is uncertain. Germline assignment: CDR1 MGHRA and CDR2 YSYEKL. V lost 1 base and J 8 bases, leaving 6 bases between the germline ends. The CDR3 has 12 residues. Here the CDR3 DNA reads TGCGCCAGCAGCCAAGCCGTAGACACCATATATTTT. It yields the protein CASSQAVDTIYF.

The chain links TRBV6-5 to TRBJ2-1, with unresolved D. Trimming left V 7 bases short and J 7 bases short, with 20 bases between. The CDR3 consists of 15 residues. Germline assignment: CDR1 MNHEY and CDR2 SVGAGI. The CDR3 reads CASTMTPTNYNEQFF. The DNA of the CDR3 is TGTGCCAGCACCATGACTCCTACCAATTATAATGAGCAGTTCTTC.

This clonotype was seen ten or more times. This chain links TRBV12-3 or TRBV12-4 with TRBJ1-4; possible D gene TRBD1, 5 bases. The CDR3 is made up of 15 amino acids. Trimming shortened V by 1 base and J by 8 bases, and 14 bases separated the two germline ends. The CDR3 DNA is TGTGCCAGCAGTTTAGGGATAAGGGGCCGCGAAAAACTGTTTTTT. Its translation is CASSLGIRGREKLFF.

Of note for this clonotype: Germline and junction disagree at one end, which may indicate a read error. The rearrangement links TRBV6-2 or TRBV6-3 to TRBJ2-1; tentative D call: TRBD2 (6 bases). Germline lookup yields CDR1 MNHEY and CDR2 SVGEGT. The CDR3 loop spans 16 amino acids. The DNA of the CDR3 is TGTGACAGCAGTATCGGGGACGGGGGATCCTACAATGAGCAGTTCTTC. Translated: CDSSIGDGGSYNEQFF.

A word on this clonotype: Just one base apart from a much larger clone, this may be a read error. The chain employs TRBV5-4 and TRBJ2-6; possibly TRBD2 for D (6 bases). The CDR3 runs to 14 residues. V lost 9 bases, J lost 8 bases, and 18 bases lay in between. Germline V lookup: CDR1 SGHNT, CDR2 YYREEE (reference sequence). CDR3 in amino acids: CANGRDAGSNVLTF. The DNA for the CDR3 is TGTGCCAACGGGCGGGACGCCGGGTCCAACGTCCTGACTTTC.

About this clonotype: This may be a read error, as it is one base from a much larger clone. The conserved phenylalanine or tryptophan normally closing the CDR3 is absent here, so this likely arose from a read error. The rearrangement links TRBV4-3 to TRBJ1-1; D is unclear. The CDR3 totals 15 residues. Trimming stripped 5 bases from V and 1 base from J, with 14 bases between. CDR1 LGHNA and CDR2 YSLEER come from the germline V gene. This chain's CDR3 is CASSKDVGPNTEAFL. The CDR3 DNA sequence: TGCGCCAGCAGCAAGGATGTGGGCCCGAACACTGAAGCTTTCCTT.

Turning to this clonotype: An end of the junction does not agree with germline; a read error may underlie this. The chain is built from TRBV29-1 and TRBJ2-2; D could derive from TRBD1 or TRBD2 (5 bases each). The CDR3 has 15 residues. CDR1 and CDR2 from the germline V gene are SQVTM and ANQGSEA. The CDR3 sequence is CSVGLGWGMTGELLF. CDR3 nucleotide sequence: TGCAGCGTCGGTTTAGGGTGGGGGATGACCGGGGAGCTGCTTTTT.

The chain carries TRBV7-6 and TRBJ2-1, with D hard to call. The CDR3 totals 14 residues. V was clipped by 5 bases and J by 0 bases, with 8 bases between them. The germline CDR1 and CDR2 sequences are SGHVS and FNYEAQ. The DNA of the CDR3 is TGTGCCAGCAGCATGTTGAGCTCCTACAATGAGCAGTTCTTC. Translated: CASSMLSSYNEQFF.

Of note for this clonotype: A much larger clone sits a single nucleotide away, making a read error possible. The rearrangement uses TRBV28 and TRBJ2-7, with TRBD2 matching over 11 bases. Per germline, CDR1 MDHEN and CDR2 SYDVKM. The CDR3 covers 13 residues. The CDR3 coding sequence is TGTGCCAGCAGTTTAGGGACTAGCGGCGAGCGGTACTTC. Translating it yields CASSLGTSGERYF.

To note about this clonotype: A read error may account for a junction end that differs from germline. The chain joins TRBV5-4 to TRBJ2-7; D is tentatively TRBD1 or TRBD2 (6 bases each). The germline V gene has CDR1 SGHNT and CDR2 YYREEE (reference sequence). The CDR3 is 16 residues long. The CDR3 is CPSRMGGSSFEYEQYF. As DNA, the CDR3 is TGTCCCAGTAGAATGGGGGGCAGTTCCTTCGAGTACGAGCAGTACTTC.

Comments on this clonotype: At one end, the junction sequence differs from germline, possibly due to a read error. V gene TRBV28 combines with J gene TRBJ2-5; possible D gene TRBD1, 6 bases. Germline V gene sequence: CDR1 MDHEN, CDR2 SYDVKM. This CDR3 is 14 amino acids long. CDR3 region: CASNLSRGGETQYF. The CDR3 DNA follows: TGTGCAAGCAATTTAAGCAGGGGCGGGGAGACCCAGTACTTC.

The chain is built from TRBV12-3 or TRBV12-4 and TRBJ2-1; 7 positions match TRBD2. The CDR3 length is 14 residues. With 11 bases clipped from V and 4 bases from J, the junction kept 11 bases outside the gene matches. The CDR3 nucleotides read TGTGCCTGCGCCTCTCAGCGGGAATACAATGAGCAGTTCTTC. This codes for CACASQREYNEQFF.

V usage is TRBV11-3 and J usage is TRBJ2-2; TRBD1 agrees at 9 bases. Germline-derived CDR1 and CDR2 are SGHNT and YENEEA. Trimming at V came to 10 bases and at J to 4 bases, leaving 16 bases not matched to a gene. The CDR3 length is 17 residues. The CDR3 protein is CANNTRTGAGTTGELFF. The CDR3 DNA sequence: TGTGCCAACAACACTCGGACAGGGGCGGGGACCACCGGGGAGCTGTTTTTT.

The chain is built from TRBV19 and TRBJ2-2; possible D gene TRBD1, 6 bases. Per germline, CDR1 LNHDA and CDR2 SQIVND (reference sequence). The CDR3 has 15 amino acids. The V end lost 3 bases, the J end lost 5 bases, and 13 bases lay between the germline ends. For the CDR3, the DNA is TGTGCCAGTAGTATGGGGGCAGGGAGAACCGGGGAGCTGTTTTTT. Translated, it gives CASSMGAGRTGELFF.

About this clonotype: A much larger clone is a single base away; this may be a read error. The chain uses TRBV6-6 and TRBJ2-1; TRBD2 matches at 15 bases. Germline CDR1 and CDR2: MNHNY and SVGAGI (reference sequence). CDR3 length: 18 residues. The DNA of the CDR3 is TGTGCCAGCAATTACGCCCTCGGACTAGCGGGGGGGAACAATGAGCAGTTCTTC. This translates into CASNYALGLAGGNNEQFF.

Worth noting for this clonotype: The conserved closing phenylalanine or tryptophan is absent in this CDR3, likely reflecting a read error. The chain has TRBV6-1 and TRBJ1-2; 7 bases are shared with TRBD1. The trim removed 7 bases at V and 0 bases at J, leaving 5 bases unmatched. Germline V gives CDR1 MNHNS, CDR2 SASEGT. CDR3 length equals 14 residues. The CDR3 spells CASTRTGSNYGYTL. The CDR3 nucleotides read TGTGCCAGCACTCGGACAGGTTCTAACTATGGCTACACCCTC.